These T cell receptor beta chains were read from a single sample in a study of blood T cells in healthy people across ages. TCRdb analysed the 5' RACE reads with MiXCR anew, one entry per CDR3 protein. The repertoire consists of fewer than 950,000 distinct CDR3 sequences, with approximately 55% occurring once and the leading ten covering approximately 41%. Material for sequencing was blood. The receptors shown here come from a man aged 80 or over in good health. CDR3s leave out the opening cysteine and the closing phenylalanine or tryptophan. Clone size is shown for a subset of rows, as once, few, many or a class of expanded clone.

j_gene,v_gene,abundance,len,CDR3aa
TRBJ2-1,TRBV2,once,11,ASGETGYNEQF
TRBJ2-3,TRBV2,-,12,ASSVRQASDTQY
TRBJ2-7,TRBV29-1,many,10,SVEGTSYEQY
TRBJ2-3,TRBV21-1,-,14,ASSKGDRLSTDTQY
TRBJ1-2,TRBV5-6,-,12,ASSSTGIGYGYT
TRBJ1-5,TRBV27,-,14,ASRPGQGLSNQPQH
TRBJ2-3,TRBV27,-,12,ASSVSLRPDTQY
TRBJ2-1,TRBV5-1,-,15,ASSFGTSGGGVNEQF
TRBJ2-1,TRBV12-3/TRBV12-4,once,12,ASSLVPKYNEQF
TRBJ2-2,TRBV6-1,few,12,ASRTDRDRGELF
-,TRBV3-1,few,12,ASSFRAENYEQY
TRBJ2-6,TRBV6-5,-,14,ASSRTGDPGANVLT
TRBJ2-7,TRBV6-5,few,13,ASSYKASGSYEQY
TRBJ2-1,TRBV7-9,-,14,ASSPGLAGGVDEQF
-,TRBV6-5,-,13,ASSYRGDLAYEQY
TRBJ2-7,TRBV21-1,-,13,ASSFRGTSGYEQY
TRBJ2-3,TRBV12-1,-,14,ASSSGGCGKHRYAY
TRBJ2-7,TRBV6-5,-,13,ASSVIGGASYEQY
TRBJ2-7,TRBV5-1,-,14,ASSFTPDRGLYEQY
TRBJ2-2,TRBV5-1,-,12,ASSLAPNTGELF
TRBJ2-5,TRBV14,once,14,ASSRPGTGGPKTQY
TRBJ2-3,TRBV27,few,13,ASSLGGFFTDTQY
TRBJ2-6,TRBV6-2/TRBV6-3,-,16,ASSSLAGVLPGANVLT
TRBJ2-5,TRBV29-1,few,12,SVGREGSQETQY
TRBJ2-1,TRBV7-2,-,12,ASSLVAMYNEQF
TRBJ2-3,TRBV12-3/TRBV12-4,-,13,ASSPQGSLTDTQY
TRBJ1-2,TRBV5-1,few,12,ASSSTGGGYGYT
TRBJ2-3,TRBV29-1,-,15,SADGLRERGRTDTQY
TRBJ2-3,TRBV7-3,few,14,ASSLIGATSTDTQY
TRBJ2-1,TRBV15,once,15,ATSRVWTSGSHNEQF
TRBJ1-1,TRBV19,-,13,ASSTRLPFPGEAF
TRBJ1-1,TRBV3-1,-,12,ASGQEQGRTEAF